This T cell receptor beta chain was captured by sequencing in a study of breast tumors, draining lymph nodes, adjacent tissues. Overall study findings and caveats: Tumors had less TCR diversity than lymph nodes, more than nontumor tissue. Tumor and nontumor repertoires were significantly more similar in luminal-like than in basal-like breast cancer. Data only fit, rather than demonstrated, lymph node origin of most tumor T cells.

In germline, CDR1 is SGHTA, CDR2 FQGNSA. CDR3 size: 15 residues. Unmatched junction bases numbered 8, after V lost 5 bases and J lost 4 bases. The sample holds many counts of this clonotype. The antigen is not known. Axillary draining lymph nodes of breast cancer patients supplied the node samples. TCRdb itself ran the multiplex PCR reads through MiXCR, one entry per CDR3 protein. The sample carries 150,000 to 200,000 distinct CDR3 sequences, around 33% recorded once. The clonotype originates from a female donor with breast cancer. Some clones in this sample may be carry-over from other donors' samples. Sequencing was done on a sample of axillary lymph node tissue. The chain combines TRBV7-2 with TRBJ2-7, with 10 positions matching TRBD1. The CDR3 sequence: CASSPDSGQGYEQYF. Here the CDR3 DNA reads TGTGCCAGCAGCCCTGATTCGGGACAGGGGTACGAGCAGTACTTC.